This entry features one TCR beta chain sequence. These data come from a study of blood T cell repertoires in COVID-19. The CDR3 extends over 13 amino acids. In germline, CDR1 is SQVTM, CDR2 ANQGSEA. The V and J ends lost 1 base and 5 bases, in that order; junction bases with no gene match: 4. Some clones are missing from TCRdb's copy, which holds only in-frame ones; the method was immunoSEQ multiplex PCR. The sample shows about 270,000 clones, around 90% of them seen only once. The TCR sequence derives from a woman aged 25 to 45 with acute COVID-19. The chain is built from TRBV29-1 and TRBJ2-7, with 8 bases that match TRBD2. The sample consisted of PBMCs or T cells enriched from blood (not recorded which). This CDR3 reads CSVEGVSGNEQYF. CDR3 in DNA: TGCAGCGTTGAAGGGGTTAGCGGGAACGAGCAGTACTTC.